This T cell receptor (beta chain) was captured in a study of molecular identifiers for immune sequencing clone quantification. Study-level results: Over 99% of CMV-specific effector molecules, but under 1% of naive ones, were in clones above 20 copies.

The bulk TCR libraries were made with methods described before and with listed TCR primers. In TCRdb, the PCR reads were re-called with MiXCR into one record per CDR3 protein. The sample lists over 600,000 distinct CDR3 sequences, roughly 21% seen once, with approximately 0.9% in the top ten. This clonotype was seen at least ten times. The antigen remains unidentified. Each library that profiled naive CD8 cells came from roughly 20,000 to 1,000,000 sorted cells with 10%, 30% or 50% RNA. This CDR3 region has 15 residues. V was trimmed by 5 bases and J by 2 bases, leaving 13 bases between them. Germline V gives CDR1 LNHDA, CDR2 SQIVND (reference sequence).

The chain combines TRBV19 with TRBJ1-5; D not certain. The TCR was taken from a human donor in good health. Some libraries in this study had Jurkat cell RNA spiked in. Source material: naive CD8+ T cells from blood, with Jurkat cell RNA spiked in. Stated subset: FACS-sorted CD8+CD4-CCR7+CD45RA+ naive T cells. CDR3 in amino acids: CASSPVNRGNQPQHF. CDR3 DNA: TGTGCCAGTAGTCCTGTAAATCGGGGCAATCAGCCCCAGCATTTT.